These 17 T cell receptor beta chains share one sample of origin, sequenced in a study of shared clonotypes between healthy human individuals. The data were produced by immunoSEQ multiplex PCR, yet TCRdb's version contains in-frame clones alone and is incomplete. The repertoire holds under 1,100,000 clones, with about 70% as singletons. The sequenced sample consisted of memory CD4+ T cells sorted from blood. The subset is: CD45RA-negative fraction. The receptors derive from a man between 18 and 29 years old in good health.

This clone has more than one count but fewer than ten. The sample has other DNA sequences that encode this CDR3 too. The chain has TRBV30 and TRBJ1-1; 8 bases line up with TRBD1. Unmatched junction bases numbered 5, after V lost 7 bases and J lost 4 bases. Germline CDR1 and CDR2: GTSNPN and SVGIG (reference sequence). The CDR3 spans 12 residues. CDR3 protein: CASRTGRTEAFF. The CDR3 DNA follows: TGTGCCTCCCGGACAGGGCGCACTGAAGCTTTCTTT.

This clone was recorded a few times. The CDR3 loop reads CASSYAGHSNQPQHF. The CDR3 DNA sequence: TGTGCCAGCAGTTACGCCGGCCATAGCAATCAGCCCCAGCATTTT. The rearrangement uses TRBV6-6 and TRBJ1-5; D gene uncertain. V was pared by 2 bases and J by 0 bases, with 8 bases between. CDR1 MNHNY and CDR2 SVGAGI come from the germline V gene (reference sequence). The CDR3 contains 15 residues.

The chain combines TRBV5-1 with TRBJ1-1; D unresolved. V was shortened by 2 bases and J by 2 bases, with 7 bases between the two germline ends. Germline V gives CDR1 SGHRS, CDR2 YFSETQ. The CDR3 totals 13 residues. CDR3 sequence (DNA): TGCGCCAGCAGCTTCGACCCTAACACTGAAGCTTTCTTT. Amino acids: CASSFDPNTEAFF.

The chain links TRBV5-5 to TRBJ2-7; TRBD1 aligns across 9 bases. The CDR3 totals 14 residues. The J segment lost 11 bases and the V segment lost 6 bases, leaving 15 bases of the junction unmatched. The germline V gene encodes CDR1 SGHKS and CDR2 YYEKEE (reference sequence). In DNA, the CDR3 is TGTGCCAGCACCTCGCTGGGACAGGGCGCTTTGGAGTACTTC. Amino acid sequence: CASTSLGQGALEYF.

The rearrangement uses TRBV19 and TRBJ1-4; D is uncertain. Trimming cost V 4 bases and J 14 bases, with 14 bases left between them. The V gene's germline CDR1 is LNHDA and CDR2 SQIVND (reference sequence). The CDR3 sequence is 12 residues long. This CDR3 reads CASSTQAPALFF. In DNA, the CDR3 is TGTGCCAGTAGTACTCAGGCCCCGGCCCTGTTTTTT.

The genes are TRBV7-2 and TRBJ2-5; either TRBD1 or TRBD2 may fit D (6 bases each). This CDR3 spans 14 amino acids. The ends were cut back, 5 bases at V and 6 bases at J, with 16 bases in the middle. The germline V gene encodes CDR1 SGHTA and CDR2 FQGNSA. The CDR3, as DNA: TGTGCCAGCAGCCTTGATCCGGGGGCAAAGACCCAGTACTTC. Its translation: CASSLDPGAKTQYF. The variable domain in full, with the rest retrieved from reference TRBV7-2 and TRBJ2-5, is GAGVSQSPSNKVTEKGKDVELRCDPISGHTALYWYRQSLGQGLEFLIYFQGNSAPDKSGLPSDRFSAERTGGSVSTLTIQRTQQEDSAVYLCASSLDPGAKTQYFGPGTRLLVL.

V is TRBV19 and J is TRBJ1-4; weak D call: TRBD1 (5 bases). The CDR3 is made up of 12 amino acids. Trimming removed 10 bases at V and 5 bases at J, with 11 bases between. The germline gives CDR1 LNHDA, CDR2 SQIVND (reference sequence). CDR3 bases: TGTGCCACGGGACGGAGGAATGAAAAACTGTTTTTT. Protein product: CATGRRNEKLFF.

V and J are TRBV11-2 and TRBJ1-1; D not resolved. This CDR3 is 11 amino acids long. Trimming left V 3 bases short and J 6 bases short, with 5 bases between. Germline CDR1 is SGHAT and CDR2 is FQNNGV. The DNA for the CDR3 is TGTGCCAGCAGCTTTAAATCTGAAGCTTTCTTT. This codes for CASSFKSEAFF.

The gene calls are TRBV7-9 and TRBJ1-1, with a possible D match to TRBD1 (6 bases). In germline, CDR1 is SEHNR, CDR2 FQNEAQ (reference sequence). The CDR3 totals 16 residues. The germline V and J ends were trimmed by 3 bases and 3 bases, with 17 bases remaining between them. The DNA of the CDR3 is TGTGCCAGCAGCTTCGCCGGGACAAGAGAGTACACTGAAGCTTTCTTT. Translating gives CASSFAGTREYTEAFF.

The chain joins TRBV6-1 to TRBJ1-1; D is perhaps TRBD1 (6 bases). This CDR3 comprises 15 residues. Per the germline V gene, CDR1 is MNHNS and CDR2 is SASEGT. Trimming removed 5 bases at V and 1 base at J, with 14 bases between. Written as DNA, the CDR3 is TGTGCCAGCAGTCAAGAAGGGGGGCGGAACACTGAAGCTTTCTTT. Translating it yields CASSQEGGRNTEAFF.

V is TRBV5-8 and J is TRBJ2-3; D is unresolved. The CDR3 has 12 residues. V lost 0 bases and J 3 bases, leaving 2 bases between the germline ends. Looked up from germline, CDR1 is SGHTS and CDR2 is YDEGEE. The CDR3 region has the DNA TGTGCCAGCAGCTTGGTAACAGATACGCAGTATTTT. It encodes CASSLVTDTQYF.

Regarding this clone: The sample contains more than one DNA sequence encoding this CDR3. The rearrangement uses TRBV18 and TRBJ2-5, with 9 bases lining up with TRBD2. The CDR3 loop spans 13 amino acids. Germline CDR1 reads KGHSH; CDR2 reads LQKENI. Unmatched junction bases numbered 3, after V lost 6 bases and J lost 4 bases. CDR3 bases: TGTGCCAGCTCTCCTAGCGGGGCAGAGACCCAGTACTTC. It yields the protein CASSPSGAETQYF.

The genes are TRBV5-6 and TRBJ2-2; D gene unclear. Germline V gene sequence: CDR1 SGHDT, CDR2 YYEEEE. The CDR3 has 14 residues. Trimming stripped 3 bases from V and 4 bases from J, with 10 bases between. The CDR3 loop reads CASSSRRVTGELFF. For the CDR3, the DNA is TGTGCCAGCAGCTCCCGACGGGTCACCGGGGAGCTGTTTTTT.

The chain links TRBV20-1 to TRBJ2-1; D may be TRBD1 (6 bases). The V end lost 3 bases, the J end lost 10 bases, and 10 bases lay between the germline ends. Looked up from germline, CDR1 is DFQATT and CDR2 is SNEGSKA (reference sequence). The CDR3 runs 11 residues. In DNA, the CDR3 is TGCAGTGCTAGTGGGACAAAGGAGCAGTTCTTC. Its protein is CSASGTKEQFF.

The V and J genes are TRBV19 and TRBJ2-7, with 7 bases aligning to TRBD1. Germline CDR1 LNHDA, CDR2 SQIVND (reference sequence). This CDR3 is 15 amino acids long. The V and J ends lost 2 bases and 3 bases, in that order; junction bases with no gene match: 7. CDR3 loop: CASSIKPGQNYEQYF. The DNA of the CDR3 is TGTGCCAGTAGTATAAAACCGGGACAGAACTACGAGCAGTACTTC.

The chain has TRBV5-1 and TRBJ2-1; 15 bases align to TRBD2. The V and J ends lost 4 bases and 8 bases, in that order; junction bases with no gene match: 7. The CDR3 contains 16 residues. Germline lookup yields CDR1 SGHRS and CDR2 YFSETQ. The CDR3 DNA sequence: TGCGCCAGCAGCGGCTGGACTAGCGGGGGGGCCTATGAGCAGTTCTTC. Translation gives CASSGWTSGGAYEQFF.

V and J are TRBV18 and TRBJ2-6; D unclear. The CDR3 covers 17 residues. The V and J ends lost 2 bases and 0 bases respectively, with 11 bases between them. Germline CDR1 is KGHSH and CDR2 is LQKENI. The CDR3: CASSPGPGRSGANVLTF. The DNA for the CDR3 is TGTGCCAGCTCACCAGGTCCAGGACGCTCTGGGGCCAACGTCCTGACTTTC.